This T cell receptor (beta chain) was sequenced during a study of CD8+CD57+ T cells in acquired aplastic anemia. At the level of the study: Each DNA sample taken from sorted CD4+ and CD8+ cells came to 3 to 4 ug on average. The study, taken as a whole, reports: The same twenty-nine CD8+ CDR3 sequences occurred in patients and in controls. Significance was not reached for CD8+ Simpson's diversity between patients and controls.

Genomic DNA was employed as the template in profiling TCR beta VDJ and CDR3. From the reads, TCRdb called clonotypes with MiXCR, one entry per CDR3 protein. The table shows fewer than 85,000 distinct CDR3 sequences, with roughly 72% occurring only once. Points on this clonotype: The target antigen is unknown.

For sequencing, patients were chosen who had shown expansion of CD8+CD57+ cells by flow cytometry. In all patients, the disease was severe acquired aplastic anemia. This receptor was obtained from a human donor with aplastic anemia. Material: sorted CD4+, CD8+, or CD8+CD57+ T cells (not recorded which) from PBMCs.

As DNA, the CDR3 is TGCGCCAGCAGCTTGGCCGCTGCGTCTTCCTACAATGAGCAGTTCTTC. This translates into CASSLAAASSYNEQFF. The rearrangement links TRBV5-1 to TRBJ2-1; D is unclear. Deletions cut 0 bases from V and 1 base from J, with 11 bases between. The CDR3 sequence is 16 residues long. CDR1 and CDR2 (germline): SGHRS, YFSETQ.